This TCR beta chain was documented in a study of PD-L1 blockade in urothelial cancer. For the study at large: Most patients, about 85% of the 29, were males with bladder-origin cancer.

Sample time point: pretreatment peripheral blood. TCRdb's copy holds only in-frame clones and misses some; the assay was immunoSEQ multiplex PCR. The top ten hold 16% of the sample, which has around 45,000 clones, 65% to 85% seen once. V was trimmed by 7 bases and J by 3 bases, leaving 13 bases between them. CDR3 size: 13 residues. The germline CDR1 and CDR2 sequences are MNHNS and SASEGT. This chain links TRBV6-1 with TRBJ2-7, with TRBD2 as a possible D gene (6 bases). The sequence was collected from a man aged 60 to 75 with urothelial cancer. This sample comprised PBMCs, obtained around atezolizumab (anti-PD-L1) treatment. This chain's CDR3 is CASTRDSYYEQYF. CDR3 in DNA: TGTGCCAGCACCCGGGACTCTTACTACGAGCAGTACTTC.